This T cell receptor (beta chain) was identified during a study of blood T cells in healthy people across ages. Looking at the study overall: About one barcoded TCR beta cDNA was captured per two T cells.

Comment on this clonotype: Its antigen is not identified.

Trimming took 6 bases from V and 6 from J, leaving 15 bases between them. The CDR3 runs to 13 residues. The use of a sample-barcoded 5' primer and a J-beta primer mix characterized a second PCR of about 7 to 12 cycles. Each CDR3 protein gets one entry after TCRdb re-called the 5' RACE reads with MiXCR. The sample includes 700,000 or so distinct CDR3 sequences, approximately 21% seen only once; the top ten take 20% to 25%. Study-level points and caveats: Higher diversity and more naive CD4+ cells were features of long-lived donors, compared to aged donors.

The TCR comes from a man aged 70-80 years in good health. The specimen sequenced was blood. The rearrangement links TRBV12-3 or TRBV12-4 to TRBJ2-7; tentatively, D is TRBD1 (7 bases). DNA for the CDR3: TGTGCCAGCAGCCTAGTCAGGGGGGCCGAGCAGTACTTC. Protein product: CASSLVRGAEQYF.